The text below deals with one T cell receptor beta chain. TCR beta from blood CD8+ and CD4+ T cells was sequenced. The multiple sclerosis controls were treatment-naive patients with relapsing-remitting disease that was stable or active. An amount of RNA that ranged from about 0.45 to 1 ug was reverse transcribed with random hexamers. MiXCR, applied by TCRdb to the immunoSEQ multiplex PCR reads, yields one record per CDR3 protein. Counted here are some 200,000 distinct CDR3 sequences, roughly 96% occurring once; the ten biggest clones make up roughly 0.094%. The CDR3 consists of 13 residues. V was trimmed by 8 bases and J by 1 base, leaving 13 bases between them. CDR1 and CDR2 from the germline V gene are DFQATT and SNEGSKA (reference sequence). The source of the sample is a study of CD8 T cells in Susac syndrome.

The sample comprised CD4+ T cells from PBMCs. The chain has TRBV20-1 and TRBJ2-3; TRBD2 is a possible D gene (6 bases). The TCR sequence derives from a human donor with multiple sclerosis. CDR3 in DNA: TGCAGTACCCTTCCGGGGGGCACAGATACGCAGTATTTT. This sequence encodes CSTLPGGTDTQYF.